This TCR beta chain came from a study of radiation and T cells in renal cell carcinoma. Study conclusions and caveats: Top 100 clonotypes averaged about 50% in irradiated versus roughly 43% in nephrectomy-only tumors.

V was shortened by 0 bases and J by 2 bases, with 13 bases between the two germline ends. CDR1 is SGHVS, CDR2 FQNEAQ, per germline. The CDR3 runs to 16 residues. The method was immunoSEQ multiplex PCR; TCRdb's version includes in-frame clones alone and lacks a portion of them. The data show some 25,000 clones, more than 45% seen once. A few counts support this clone. Its antigen is unknown. Treatment denoted: treatment-naive control, cytoreductive nephrectomy. The tumor was a clear cell renal cell carcinoma. Controls included a few female and fewer than twelve male donors, resected 2011 to 2014. The chain carries TRBV7-8 and TRBJ1-1, with D perhaps TRBD1 (5 bases). The TCR sequence derives from a man aged 40-49 years with renal cell carcinoma. This material consisted of tumor tissue, taken from a patient whose treatment was nephrectomy without radiotherapy. CDR3 bases: TGTGCCAGCAGCTTAGCCGTGCGGGGGATTAACACTGAAGCTTTCTTT. Protein product: CASSLAVRGINTEAFF.